These 19 T cell receptor beta chains originate from one sample sequenced in a study of beta chain features in type 1 diabetes. Their cognate antigens are unknown. The whole isolated RNA underwent reverse transcription, so sequencing captured expressed TCRB transcripts. Sequencing was performed with immunoSEQ multiplex PCR; in TCRdb, only in-frame clones are kept and a portion is missing. The table records hundreds of thousands of clones, 13% of them present only once. Study-wide results and limits: Among all four CD4+ subsets, Type 1 diabetes patients had TCRB CDR3s that were moderately but significantly shorter.

Sequences were obtained from naive CD4+ T cells from blood. The source is a man aged 18 to 30 with type 1 diabetes.

This rearrangement joins TRBV30 to TRBJ1-2, with 10 bases matching TRBD1. J gave up 3 bases and V 4 bases, and 2 bases lay outside the gene matches. There are 13 residues in the CDR3. The germline CDR1 and CDR2 sequences are GTSNPN and SVGIG (reference sequence). CDR3 region: CAWNGQGDYGYTF. CDR3 bases: TGTGCCTGGAACGGACAGGGGGACTATGGCTACACCTTC.

The rearrangement joins TRBV7-9 to TRBJ2-3; 12 bases are shared with TRBD2. CDR3 length equals 14 residues. After removal of 6 bases from V and 3 bases from J, the junction contained 1 base not matched to a gene. CDR1 is SEHNR and CDR2 is FQNEAQ in the germline V gene (reference sequence). The chain's CDR3 is CASRLAGGTDTQYF. As DNA, the CDR3 is TGTGCCAGCAGACTAGCGGGGGGTACAGATACGCAGTATTTT.

This chain connects TRBV5-8 to TRBJ1-5; D uncertain. V was shortened by 1 base and J by 3 bases, with 11 bases between the two germline ends. In germline, CDR1 is SGHTS, CDR2 YDEGEE. The CDR3 length is 15 residues. CDR3 sequence (DNA): TGTGCCAGCAGCTTGAGGACGGGCTCCAATCAGCCCCAGCATTTT. Translation: CASSLRTGSNQPQHF.

The rearrangement links TRBV5-1 to TRBJ2-7; 8 bases map to TRBD1. Germline V gene data show CDR1 as SGHRS and CDR2 as YFSETQ. There are 16 residues in the CDR3. The V and J ends lost 7 bases and 5 bases, in that order; junction bases with no gene match: 17. The CDR3 sequence is CASAHVMGQVGDEQYF. In DNA, the CDR3 is TGCGCCAGCGCCCACGTAATGGGACAGGTAGGCGACGAGCAGTACTTC.

The chain has TRBV4-1 and TRBJ2-7, with D perhaps TRBD1 (6 bases). The germline CDR1 and CDR2 sequences are MGHRA and YSYEKL. Deletions cut 3 bases from V and 3 bases from J, with 15 bases between. The CDR3 totals 15 residues. CDR3 sequence: CASSHRGGMIYEQYF. The CDR3, as DNA: TGCGCCAGCAGCCACAGGGGTGGTATGATCTACGAGCAGTACTTC.

This clone was observed a few times. This rearrangement joins TRBV7-2 to TRBJ1-2; D call uncertain. Trimming cost V 2 bases and J 4 bases, with 17 bases left between them. The CDR3 covers 16 residues. The germline gives CDR1 SGHTA, CDR2 FQGNSA. The DNA for the CDR3 is TGTGCCAGCAGCTTATTCGCCCTGTCAAACGCCTATGGCTACACCTTC. Translated, it gives CASSLFALSNAYGYTF. The whole variable domain, filled in from reference TRBV7-2 and TRBJ1-2, reads GAGVSQSPSNKVTEKGKDVELRCDPISGHTALYWYRQSLGQGLEFLIYFQGNSAPDKSGLPSDRFSAERTGGSVSTLTIQRTQQEDSAVYLCASSLFALSNAYGYTFGSGTRLTVV.

In its sample, this clone was seen a few times. The J gene is TRBJ2-2, the V gene TRBV9; D call uncertain. The CDR3 runs 17 residues. CDR1 is SGDLS, CDR2 YYNGEE, per germline. Trimming removed 0 bases at V and 4 bases at J, with 16 bases between. CDR3 coding DNA: TGTGCCAGCAGCGTAGACTTGATTCTCCTCTCCACCGGGGAGCTGTTTTTT. Translation gives CASSVDLILLSTGELFF.

V and J are TRBV30 and TRBJ1-1; no reliable D call. Germline V lookup: CDR1 GTSNPN, CDR2 SVGIG (reference sequence). The V end was cut by 3 bases, the J end by 0 bases, with 17 bases between. This CDR3 is built from 16 residues. This CDR3 is CAWRGLFGHMNTEAFF. The CDR3, as DNA: TGTGCCTGGAGGGGCTTGTTTGGGCACATGAACACTGAAGCTTTCTTT.

This clone has just a few counts. V and J are TRBV18 and TRBJ2-7, with TRBD1 matching over 8 bases. CDR1 and CDR2 (germline): KGHSH, LQKENI. This CDR3 comprises 17 residues. Trimming took 8 bases from V and 2 from J; bases not matched to a gene: 17. This CDR3 reads CASALNQPGTGTYEQYF. The CDR3 bases are TGTGCCAGCGCCCTTAATCAGCCCGGGACAGGCACCTACGAGCAGTACTTC.

This clone was detected a few times. This rearrangement joins TRBV10-2 to TRBJ2-7, with D tentatively TRBD1 (6 bases). V was shortened by 8 bases and J by 3 bases, with 11 bases between the two germline ends. This CDR3 has 12 amino acids. Germline-derived CDR1 and CDR2 are WSHSY and SAAADI. The CDR3 nucleotides read TGCGCCAGCCAGGACAGTTACTACGAGCAGTACTTC. Amino acids: CASQDSYYEQYF.

This clone was seen a few times. The J gene is TRBJ2-1, the V gene TRBV13; D ambiguous. The V end was cut by 1 base, the J end by 0 bases, with 13 bases between. Germline CDR1 is PRHDT and CDR2 is FYEKMQ (reference sequence). The CDR3 sequence is 17 residues long. The CDR3 coding sequence is TGTGCCAGCAGCTTAGATTCGAGCTCAGACTCCTACAATGAGCAGTTCTTC. Residues: CASSLDSSSDSYNEQFF.

With regard to this clone: One end of the junction does not line up with germline, which may come from a read error. V gene TRBV7-7 combines with J gene TRBJ2-5; 9 nucleotides align to TRBD2. The CDR3 totals 15 residues. CDR1 is SSHAT, CDR2 FNYEAQ, per germline (reference sequence). CDR3 in amino acids: CASSSGGSIQETQYF. The CDR3 DNA reads as TGTGCTAGCAGTAGCGGGGGATCTATACAAGAGACCCAGTACTTC. Variable domain in full (rest from reference TRBV7-7 and TRBJ2-5): GAGVSQSPRYKVTKRGQDVTLRCDPISSHATLYWYQQALGQGPEFLTYFNYEAQPDKSGLPSDRFSAERPEGSISTLTIQRTEQRDSAMYRCASSSGGSIQETQYFGPGTRLLVL.

The chain recombines TRBV6-6 with TRBJ1-5; D not resolved. The germline V gene has CDR1 MNHNY and CDR2 SVGAGI (reference sequence). This CDR3 contains 11 residues. Trimming took 8 bases from V and 9 from J, leaving 11 bases between them. The CDR3, as DNA: TGTGCCAGCGGCCCTGGGTGGCCCCAGCATTTT. Its protein is CASGPGWPQHF.

The sample holds a few counts of this clone. The chain uses TRBV5-1 and TRBJ2-1, with 12 bases aligning to TRBD2. Germline lookup yields CDR1 SGHRS and CDR2 YFSETQ. This CDR3 is built from 16 residues. V was clipped by 4 bases and J by 10 bases; unmatched bases: 12. DNA for the CDR3: TGCGCCAGCAGCGAGGCGCGACTAGCGGGGGTGGAGGAGCAGTTCTTC. This sequence encodes CASSEARLAGVEEQFF.

This clone showed up just a few times. This chain uses TRBV28 with TRBJ2-1; D is ambiguous. The germline V gene has CDR1 MDHEN and CDR2 SYDVKM. The CDR3 is 14 amino acids. V dropped 2 bases and J dropped 7 bases, with 12 bases sitting between them. The CDR3 sequence: CASSLNWIGNEQFF. The DNA of the CDR3 is TGTGCCAGCAGTTTAAACTGGATCGGGAATGAGCAGTTCTTC.

The J gene is TRBJ1-2, the V gene TRBV4-1; D is unresolved. CDR1 is MGHRA, CDR2 YSYEKL, per germline. The CDR3 is made up of 15 amino acids. V lost 0 bases and J lost 8, with 16 bases in between. Written as DNA, the CDR3 is TGCGCCAGCAGCCAAGATCTCGCCGGGGTGCGGGGCTACACCTTC. It is translated as CASSQDLAGVRGYTF.

This clone was seen a handful of times. V gene TRBV5-8 combines with J gene TRBJ2-5, with D perhaps being TRBD1 or TRBD2 (5 bases each). The V end lost 6 bases, the J end lost 4 bases, and 13 bases lay between the germline ends. CDR1 is SGHTS, CDR2 YDEGEE, per germline. This CDR3 comprises 13 residues. The CDR3 bases are TGTGCCAGCACCCTTAGAGGGGTAGAGACCCAGTACTTC. Residues: CASTLRGVETQYF.

This sequence joins TRBV28 and TRBJ2-7; 7 positions agree with TRBD1. Germline CDR1 and CDR2: MDHEN and SYDVKM. Trimming at V came to 5 bases and at J to 3 bases, leaving 7 bases not matched to a gene. This CDR3 has 14 amino acids. CDR3 sequence: CASSTRQGSYEQYF. CDR3 DNA: TGTGCCAGCAGTACTCGACAGGGCAGCTACGAGCAGTACTTC.

This clone was detected a few times. The rearrangement uses TRBV25-1 and TRBJ2-3; D unclear. Trimming left V 4 bases short and J 6 bases short, with 11 bases between. Germline CDR1 and CDR2: MGHDK and SYGVNS. This CDR3 is 13 amino acids long. The CDR3 sequence: CASSVVLGDTQYF. DNA for the CDR3: TGTGCCAGCAGTGTCGTATTGGGGGATACGCAGTATTTT.